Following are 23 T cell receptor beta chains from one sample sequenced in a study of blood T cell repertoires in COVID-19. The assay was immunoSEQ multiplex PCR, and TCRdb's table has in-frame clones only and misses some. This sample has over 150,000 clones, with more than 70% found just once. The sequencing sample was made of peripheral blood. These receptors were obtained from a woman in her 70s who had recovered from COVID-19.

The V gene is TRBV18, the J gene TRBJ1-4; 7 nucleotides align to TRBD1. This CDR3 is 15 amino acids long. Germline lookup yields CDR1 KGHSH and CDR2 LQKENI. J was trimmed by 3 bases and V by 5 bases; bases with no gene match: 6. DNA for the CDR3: TGTGCCAGCTCATCCCTGACAGGGTCTAATGAAAAACTGTTTTTT. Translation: CASSSLTGSNEKLFF.

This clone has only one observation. The CDR3: CASSTGGATLGAFF. In DNA, the CDR3 is TGCGCCAGCAGCACAGGGGGGGCCACCCTGGGGGCTTTCTTT. This chain uses TRBV5-1 with TRBJ1-1; TRBD1 matches 8 bases. The CDR3 totals 14 residues. V shed 4 bases and J 11 bases; nucleotides not matched to a gene: 13. Germline CDR1 reads SGHRS; CDR2 reads YFSETQ.

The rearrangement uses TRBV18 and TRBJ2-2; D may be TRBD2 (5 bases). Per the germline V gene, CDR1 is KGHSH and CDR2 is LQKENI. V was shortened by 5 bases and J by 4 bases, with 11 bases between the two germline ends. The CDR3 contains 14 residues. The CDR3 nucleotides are TGTGCCAGCTCAATCCGGGATTCCACCGGGGAGCTGTTTTTT. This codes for CASSIRDSTGELFF.

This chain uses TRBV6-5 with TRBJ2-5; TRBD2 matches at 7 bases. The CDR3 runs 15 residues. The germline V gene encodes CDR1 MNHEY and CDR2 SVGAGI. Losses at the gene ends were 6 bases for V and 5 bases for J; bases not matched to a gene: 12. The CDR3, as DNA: TGTGCCAGCAGCTCCCACCGGGACTATCGGGAGACCCAGTACTTC. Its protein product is CASSSHRDYRETQYF.

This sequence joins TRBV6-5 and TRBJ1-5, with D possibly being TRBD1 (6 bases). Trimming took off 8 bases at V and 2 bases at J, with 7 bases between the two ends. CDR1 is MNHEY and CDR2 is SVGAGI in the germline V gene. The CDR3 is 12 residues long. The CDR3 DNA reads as TGTGCCAGCTCAGGGGGCAATCAGCCCCAGCATTTT. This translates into CASSGGNQPQHF.

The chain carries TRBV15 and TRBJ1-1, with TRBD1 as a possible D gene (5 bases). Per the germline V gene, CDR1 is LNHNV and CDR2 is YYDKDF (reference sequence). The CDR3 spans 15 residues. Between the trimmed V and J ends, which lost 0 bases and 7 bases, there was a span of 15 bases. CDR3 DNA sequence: TGTGCCACCAGCAGAGAGGGCAGGGACTTGGGTGAAGCTTTCTTT. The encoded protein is CATSREGRDLGEAFF.

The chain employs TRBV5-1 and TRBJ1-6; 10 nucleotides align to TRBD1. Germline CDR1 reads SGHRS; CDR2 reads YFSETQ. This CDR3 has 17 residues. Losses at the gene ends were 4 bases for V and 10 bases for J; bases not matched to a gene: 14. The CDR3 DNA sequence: TGCGCCAGCAGCGCCCGCGGGACAGGGGCCGCGCCCTCACCCCTCCACTTT. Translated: CASSARGTGAAPSPLHF.

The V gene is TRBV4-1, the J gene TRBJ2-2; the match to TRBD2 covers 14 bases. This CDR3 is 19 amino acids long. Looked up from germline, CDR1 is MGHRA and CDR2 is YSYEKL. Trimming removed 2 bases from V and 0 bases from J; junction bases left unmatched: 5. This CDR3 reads CASSQHGTSGGANTGELFF. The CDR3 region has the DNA TGCGCCAGCAGCCAACACGGGACTAGCGGGGGAGCGAACACCGGGGAGCTGTTTTTT.

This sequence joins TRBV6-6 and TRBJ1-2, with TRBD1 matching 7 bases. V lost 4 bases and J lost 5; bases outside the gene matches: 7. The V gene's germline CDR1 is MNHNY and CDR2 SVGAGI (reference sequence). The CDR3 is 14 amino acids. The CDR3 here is CASSSPGGGYGYTF. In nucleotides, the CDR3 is TGTGCCAGCAGTTCCCCAGGGGGTGGGTATGGCTACACCTTC.

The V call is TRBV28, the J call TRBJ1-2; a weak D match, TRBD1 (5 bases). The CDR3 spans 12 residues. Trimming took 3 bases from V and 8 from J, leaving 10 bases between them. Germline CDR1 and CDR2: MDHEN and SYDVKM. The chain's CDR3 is CASSLGHRGYTF. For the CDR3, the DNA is TGTGCCAGCAGTTTGGGGCATCGGGGCTACACCTTC.

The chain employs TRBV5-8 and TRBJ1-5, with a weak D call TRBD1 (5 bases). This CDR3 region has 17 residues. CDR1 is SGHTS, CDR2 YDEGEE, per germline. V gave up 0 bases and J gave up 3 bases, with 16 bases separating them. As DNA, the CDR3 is TGTGCCAGCAGCTTGGGGTCCGCGGGGGGTTACAATCAGCCCCAGCATTTT. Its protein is CASSLGSAGGYNQPQHF. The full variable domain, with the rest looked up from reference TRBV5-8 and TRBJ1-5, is EAGVTQSPTHLIKTRGQQATLRCSPISGHTSVYWYQQALGLGLQFLLWYDEGEERNRGNFPPRFSGRQFPNYSSELNVNALELEDSALYLCASSLGSAGGYNQPQHFGDGTRLSIL.

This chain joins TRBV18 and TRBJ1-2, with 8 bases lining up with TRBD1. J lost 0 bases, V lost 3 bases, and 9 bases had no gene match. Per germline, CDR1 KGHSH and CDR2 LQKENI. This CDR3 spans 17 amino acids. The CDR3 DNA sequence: TGTGCCAGCTCACCTCGGACAGGGCCGTCCTCTAACTATGGCTACACCTTC. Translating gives CASSPRTGPSSNYGYTF.

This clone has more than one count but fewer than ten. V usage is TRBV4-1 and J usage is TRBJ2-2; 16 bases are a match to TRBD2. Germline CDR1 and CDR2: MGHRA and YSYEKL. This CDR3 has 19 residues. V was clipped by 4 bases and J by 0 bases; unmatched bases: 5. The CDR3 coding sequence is TGCGCCAGCAGCCCCGCCGGGACTAGCGGGAGGGCGAACACCGGGGAGCTGTTTTTT. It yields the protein CASSPAGTSGRANTGELFF.

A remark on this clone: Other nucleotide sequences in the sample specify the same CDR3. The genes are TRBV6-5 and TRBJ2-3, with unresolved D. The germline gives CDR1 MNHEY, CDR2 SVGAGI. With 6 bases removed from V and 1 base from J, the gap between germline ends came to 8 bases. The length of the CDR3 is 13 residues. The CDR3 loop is CASSPRGTDTQYF. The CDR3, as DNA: TGTGCCAGCAGCCCCCGGGGCACAGATACGCAGTATTTT.

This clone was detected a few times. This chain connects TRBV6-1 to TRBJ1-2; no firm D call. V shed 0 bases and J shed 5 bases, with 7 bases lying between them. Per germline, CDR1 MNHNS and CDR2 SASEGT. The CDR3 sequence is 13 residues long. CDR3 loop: CASSEATVYGYTF. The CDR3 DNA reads TGTGCCAGCAGTGAAGCTACAGTATATGGCTACACCTTC.

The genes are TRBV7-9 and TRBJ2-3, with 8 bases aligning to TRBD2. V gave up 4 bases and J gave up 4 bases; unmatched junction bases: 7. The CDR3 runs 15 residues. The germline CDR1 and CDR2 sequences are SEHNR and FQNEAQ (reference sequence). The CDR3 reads CASSWGSGTPDTQYF. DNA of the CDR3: TGTGCCAGCAGCTGGGGTAGCGGGACTCCAGATACGCAGTATTTT.

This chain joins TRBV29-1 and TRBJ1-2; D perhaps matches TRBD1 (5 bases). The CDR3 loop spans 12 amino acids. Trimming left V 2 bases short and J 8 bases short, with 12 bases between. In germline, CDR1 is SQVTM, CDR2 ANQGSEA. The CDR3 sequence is CSVEPDRGGYTF. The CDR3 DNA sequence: TGCAGCGTTGAACCGGACCGGGGGGGCTACACCTTC.

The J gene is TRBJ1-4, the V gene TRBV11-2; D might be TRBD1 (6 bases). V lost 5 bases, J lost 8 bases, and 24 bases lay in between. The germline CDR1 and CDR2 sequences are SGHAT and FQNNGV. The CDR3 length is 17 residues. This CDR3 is CASSPRGGGNRAEKLFF. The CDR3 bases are TGTGCCAGCAGCCCACGAGGGGGAGGGAACAGGGCGGAAAAACTGTTTTTT.

CDR3 in amino acids: CAISPRADEQFF. The CDR3 DNA sequence: TGTGCCATCAGTCCGCGGGCAGATGAGCAGTTCTTC. This sequence joins TRBV10-3 and TRBJ2-1; D is perhaps TRBD2 (5 bases). V was pared by 5 bases and J by 8 bases, with 10 bases between. This CDR3 is 12 amino acids long. The germline gives CDR1 ENHRY, CDR2 SYGVKD.

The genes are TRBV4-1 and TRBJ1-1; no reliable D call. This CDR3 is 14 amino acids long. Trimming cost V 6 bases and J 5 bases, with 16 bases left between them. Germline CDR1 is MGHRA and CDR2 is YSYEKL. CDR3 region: CASRGSLRGTEAFF. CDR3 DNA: TGCGCCAGCAGGGGTTCTCTCCGGGGAACTGAAGCTTTCTTT.

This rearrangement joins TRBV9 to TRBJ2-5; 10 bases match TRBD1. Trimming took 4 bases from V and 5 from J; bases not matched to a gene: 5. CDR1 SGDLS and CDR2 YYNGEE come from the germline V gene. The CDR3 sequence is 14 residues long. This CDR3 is CASSPWTGGETQYF. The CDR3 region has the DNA TGTGCCAGCAGCCCATGGACAGGGGGGGAGACCCAGTACTTC.

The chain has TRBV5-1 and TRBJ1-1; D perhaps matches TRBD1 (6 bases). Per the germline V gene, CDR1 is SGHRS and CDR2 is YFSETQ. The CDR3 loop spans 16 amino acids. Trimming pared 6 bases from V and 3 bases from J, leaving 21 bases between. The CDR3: CASTPGWGLVDTEAFF. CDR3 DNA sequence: TGCGCCAGCACCCCTGGCTGGGGGCTGGTAGACACTGAAGCTTTCTTT. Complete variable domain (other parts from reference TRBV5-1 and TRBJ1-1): KAGVTQTPRYLIKTRGQQVTLSCSPISGHRSVSWYQQTPGQGLQFLFEYFSETQRNKGNFPGRFSGRQFSNSRSEMNVSTLELGDSALYLCASTPGWGLVDTEAFFGQGTRLTVV.

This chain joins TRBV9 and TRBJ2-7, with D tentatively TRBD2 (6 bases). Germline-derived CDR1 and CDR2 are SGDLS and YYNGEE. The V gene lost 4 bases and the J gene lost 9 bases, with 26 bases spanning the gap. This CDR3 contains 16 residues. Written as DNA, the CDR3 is TGTGCCAGCAGCCTCAGCGGGCTAGCCGGGCTCGGGGCGCAGTACTTC. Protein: CASSLSGLAGLGAQYF.